The 26 T cell receptor beta chains below all came from one sample that was sequenced in a study of CD8+ T cells in alopecia areata. RNA was extracted and reverse transcribed into cDNA as the sequencing template. Some clones are missing from TCRdb's copy, which holds only in-frame ones; the method was immunoSEQ multiplex PCR. Among 65,000 to 75,000 clones listed, 25% to 30% were seen once. Sample treatment: oral pan-JAK inhibitor, 5-10 mg twice daily. The sample consisted of CD8+ T cells sorted from blood, taken at week 4, from a patient treated with tofacitinib. These receptors were collected from a human donor with alopecia areata.

This clone has only a few counts. This chain links TRBV9 with TRBJ1-4, with D unclear. Germline CDR1 reads SGDLS; CDR2 reads YYNGEE. V lost 2 bases to trimming and J lost 0 bases, with 8 bases between them. This CDR3 is built from 15 residues. The CDR3 reads CASSVDTATNEKLFF. The CDR3 DNA reads as TGTGCCAGCAGCGTCGACACAGCAACTAATGAAAAACTGTTTTTT.

The chain carries TRBV29-1 and TRBJ1-2; D ambiguous. The germline gives CDR1 SQVTM, CDR2 ANQGSEA. V dropped 0 bases and J dropped 4 bases, with 15 bases sitting between them. The CDR3 consists of 15 residues. The chain's CDR3 is CSVEDTEEVRYGYTF. CDR3 nucleotide sequence: TGCAGCGTTGAAGATACCGAGGAGGTGCGCTATGGCTACACCTTC.

The chain uses TRBV23-1 and TRBJ2-5; no clear D. TRBV23-1 is an ORF, with its function uncertain. The CDR3 consists of 13 residues. The V and J ends lost 3 bases and 3 bases respectively, with 8 bases between them. Here the CDR3 reads CASSHRREETQYF. The CDR3 nucleotides read TGCGCCAGCAGTCACCGCCGCGAAGAGACCCAGTACTTC.

The gene calls are TRBV29-1 and TRBJ2-7, with 7 nucleotides matching TRBD1. This CDR3 is 14 amino acids long. The germline V gene encodes CDR1 SQVTM and CDR2 ANQGSEA. The J segment lost 7 bases and the V segment lost 4 bases, leaving 13 bases of the junction unmatched. CDR3 sequence: CSVVGTEPRKEQYF. The CDR3 DNA reads as TGCAGCGTTGTTGGGACAGAACCACGTAAAGAGCAGTACTTC.

There are a few counts of this clone. V and J are TRBV29-1 and TRBJ2-7; no clear D gene. The CDR3 extends over 12 amino acids. Germline loops: CDR1 SQVTM, CDR2 ANQGSEA. Trimming removed 6 bases from V and 2 bases from J, with 11 bases in between. The DNA for the CDR3 is TGCAGCGTCTCTGATACTACCTACGAGCAGTACTTC. It specifies CSVSDTTYEQYF.

The rearrangement joins TRBV29-1 to TRBJ1-1; D not certain. The germline V and J ends were trimmed by 2 bases and 0 bases, with 7 bases remaining between them. This CDR3 region has 13 residues. The germline gives CDR1 SQVTM, CDR2 ANQGSEA. CDR3 sequence (DNA): TGCAGCGTTGAAAGGCCCCTGAACACTGAAGCTTTCTTT. It encodes CSVERPLNTEAFF.

This clone appeared a few times. V and J are TRBV29-1 and TRBJ2-1; D may be TRBD1 (6 bases). The CDR3 has 14 residues. Germline CDR1 is SQVTM and CDR2 is ANQGSEA. Trimming took 6 bases from V and 0 from J, leaving 12 bases between them. This CDR3 reads CSVADSNSYNEQFF. As DNA, the CDR3 is TGCAGCGTCGCGGACAGTAACTCCTACAATGAGCAGTTCTTC.

This clone showed up just a few times. This chain links TRBV29-1 with TRBJ2-5, with 7 bases identical to TRBD2. Germline CDR1 and CDR2: SQVTM and ANQGSEA. The V gene end was trimmed by 7 bases and the J gene end by 5 bases; junction bases not matched to a gene: 10. This CDR3 has 13 amino acids. The CDR3 nucleotides are TGCAGCGCACGACTAGCCTCAATGGAGACCCAGTACTTC. It encodes CSARLASMETQYF.

V usage is TRBV6-5 and J usage is TRBJ2-5, with 10 bases fitting TRBD2. Germline V CDR1 and CDR2: MNHEY, SVGAGI. Losses at the gene ends were 4 bases for V and 3 bases for J; bases not matched to a gene: 5. The CDR3 covers 15 residues. The CDR3 is CASSSTGLAEETQYF. The CDR3 bases are TGTGCCAGCAGTTCCACTGGACTAGCGGAAGAGACCCAGTACTTC.

The chain links TRBV2 to TRBJ2-7; TRBD2 might be the D (5 bases). V lost 5 bases and J 6 bases, leaving 17 bases between the germline ends. This CDR3 comprises 14 residues. Germline-derived CDR1 and CDR2 are SNHLY and FYNNEI. The CDR3 bases are TGTGCCAGCAGTTACCCGCGGGTGGTGGGCGAGCAGTACTTC. This encodes CASSYPRVVGEQYF.

The chain has TRBV27 and TRBJ1-1; the D is unclear. The CDR3 is 12 amino acids. Trimming shortened V by 5 bases and J by 4 bases, and 8 bases separated the two germline ends. The germline V gene has CDR1 MNHEY and CDR2 SMNVEV (reference sequence). The DNA for the CDR3 is TGTGCCAGCAGTACGATTGGCACTGAAGCTTTCTTT. It translates to CASSTIGTEAFF.

This clone showed up just a few times. The rearrangement uses TRBV4-1 and TRBJ2-5; 11 nucleotides agree with TRBD1. The CDR3 spans 16 residues. With V trimmed by 0 bases and J by 4 bases, 4 bases remained unmatched. Germline CDR1 is MGHRA and CDR2 is YSYEKL. CDR3 protein: CASSQEGQGVVETQYF. The DNA of the CDR3 is TGCGCCAGCAGCCAAGAGGGACAGGGGGTCGTAGAGACCCAGTACTTC.

The chain is built from TRBV7-9 and TRBJ2-7; 8 bases agree with TRBD1. V trimming: 8 bases; J trimming: 2 bases; junction bases outside the gene matches: 8. Looked up from germline, CDR1 is SEHNR and CDR2 is FQNEAQ (reference sequence). The CDR3 covers 14 residues. In DNA, the CDR3 is TGTGCCAGCGCTGGGCGGGACAGGCCCTACGAGCAGTACTTC. This codes for CASAGRDRPYEQYF.

The V call is TRBV5-6, the J call TRBJ2-7, with D unclear. Deletions cut 5 bases from V and 0 bases from J, with 6 bases between. Germline V lookup: CDR1 SGHDT, CDR2 YYEEEE. The CDR3 is made up of 12 amino acids. The CDR3 spells CASRSLSYEQYF. CDR3 nucleotide sequence: TGTGCCAGCAGAAGTCTCTCCTACGAGCAGTACTTC.

This chain connects TRBV6-1 to TRBJ2-5; possibly TRBD1 for D (6 bases). The length of the CDR3 is 15 residues. Trimming pared 7 bases from V and 5 bases from J, leaving 20 bases between. The germline V gene encodes CDR1 MNHNS and CDR2 SASEGT. The CDR3 DNA is TGTGCCAGCACCCAGACAGGATATAACGCGGAGACCCAGTACTTC. Amino acids: CASTQTGYNAETQYF.

The rearrangement links TRBV4-1 to TRBJ1-1; tentative D call: TRBD1 (5 bases). V gave up 4 bases and J gave up 1 base, with 16 bases separating them. Germline-derived CDR1 and CDR2 are MGHRA and YSYEKL. CDR3 length: 16 residues. The CDR3 loop is CASSPGVRFWNTEAFF. The CDR3 DNA reads as TGCGCCAGCAGCCCGGGGGTCAGATTTTGGAACACTGAAGCTTTCTTT.

This clone was seen only once. The chain employs TRBV29-1 and TRBJ2-7; D gene unclear. The CDR3 is 10 residues long. The ends were cut back, 5 bases at V and 6 bases at J, with 8 bases in the middle. Per germline, CDR1 SQVTM and CDR2 ANQGSEA. CDR3: CSVYLSEQYF. CDR3 nucleotides: TGCAGCGTTTATCTTAGCGAGCAGTACTTC.

This clone was observed a handful of times. The rearrangement joins TRBV29-1 to TRBJ2-7, with 7 bases aligning to TRBD1. V trimming: 4 bases; J trimming: 5 bases; junction bases outside the gene matches: 8. Looked up from germline, CDR1 is SQVTM and CDR2 is ANQGSEA. The CDR3 contains 13 residues. This CDR3 is CSVGDRDRNEQYF. CDR3 in DNA: TGCAGCGTTGGGGACCGGGACAGAAACGAGCAGTACTTC.

The chain couples TRBV29-1 to TRBJ1-1; possibly TRBD1 for D (6 bases). Germline CDR1 and CDR2: SQVTM and ANQGSEA. The CDR3 contains 11 residues. V shed 8 bases and J shed 3 bases, with 10 bases lying between them. CDR3 sequence: CSTRQDTEAFF. CDR3 in DNA: TGCAGCACTCGACAGGACACTGAAGCTTTCTTT.

This clone was picked up a small number of times. V gene TRBV29-1 combines with J gene TRBJ2-7, with D possibly TRBD1 on 5 matching bases. V lost 4 bases and J 1 base, leaving 14 bases between the germline ends. This CDR3 is built from 14 residues. Germline V gives CDR1 SQVTM, CDR2 ANQGSEA. The CDR3 is CSVVQPDRSYEQYF. CDR3 DNA sequence: TGCAGCGTTGTTCAGCCCGACAGATCCTACGAGCAGTACTTC.

This clone turned up a few times. The chain carries TRBV6-6 and TRBJ2-3; no clear D. The germline V and J ends were trimmed by 6 bases and 2 bases, with 9 bases remaining between them. CDR3 length: 13 amino acids. Germline loops: CDR1 MNHNY, CDR2 SVGAGI (reference sequence). This CDR3 reads CASSRTYTDTQYF. CDR3 DNA: TGTGCCAGCAGCCGAACGTACACAGATACGCAGTATTTT.

The V and J genes are TRBV4-1 and TRBJ2-1, with a possible D match to TRBD2 (6 bases). The germline V gene has CDR1 MGHRA and CDR2 YSYEKL. With 0 bases removed from V and 5 bases from J, the gap between germline ends came to 8 bases. The CDR3 extends over 14 amino acids. The CDR3 DNA is TGCGCCAGCAGCCAAGACGGGAGCAACAATGAGCAGTTCTTC. Translating gives CASSQDGSNNEQFF.

This chain's CDR3 is CASSPGTGSEQFF. The CDR3 nucleotides are TGTGCCAGCAGCCCTGGGACAGGGAGTGAGCAGTTCTTC. The rearrangement links TRBV6-5 to TRBJ2-1, with TRBD1 matching 9 bases. Germline assignment: CDR1 MNHEY and CDR2 SVGAGI. This CDR3 has 13 residues. J was trimmed by 9 bases and V by 6 bases; bases with no gene match: 6.

V and J are TRBV29-1 and TRBJ2-3; 11 bases map to TRBD2. The CDR3 has 14 residues. With V trimmed by 1 base and J by 4 bases, 1 base remained unmatched. CDR1 is SQVTM and CDR2 is ANQGSEA in the germline V gene. The CDR3 loop reads CSVEGGLAADTQYF. Written as DNA, the CDR3 is TGCAGCGTTGAAGGGGGACTAGCGGCAGATACGCAGTATTTT.

This chain joins TRBV5-1 and TRBJ2-5; TRBD2 matches 8 bases. The CDR3 loop spans 14 amino acids. Germline-derived CDR1 and CDR2 are SGHRS and YFSETQ. V shed 5 bases and J 5 bases; nucleotides not matched to a gene: 8. The CDR3 loop reads CASRLAEEVETQYF. In DNA form, the CDR3 reads TGCGCCAGCAGACTAGCGGAAGAAGTGGAGACCCAGTACTTC. Together with reference TRBV5-1 and TRBJ2-5, the CDR3 gives the full variable domain: KAGVTQTPRYLIKTRGQQVTLSCSPISGHRSVSWYQQTPGQGLQFLFEYFSETQRNKGNFPGRFSGRQFSNSRSEMNVSTLELGDSALYLCASRLAEEVETQYFGPGTRLLVL.

This clone was observed a handful of times. The V and J genes are TRBV30 and TRBJ1-1; perhaps TRBD1 as D (5 bases). Trimming removed 1 base at V and 0 bases at J, with 9 bases between. Germline V gene sequence: CDR1 GTSNPN, CDR2 SVGIG (reference sequence). The CDR3 runs 14 residues. CDR3 nucleotide sequence: TGTGCCTGGAGTGATGGGGGGGTGAACACTGAAGCTTTCTTT. Translation gives CAWSDGGVNTEAFF.